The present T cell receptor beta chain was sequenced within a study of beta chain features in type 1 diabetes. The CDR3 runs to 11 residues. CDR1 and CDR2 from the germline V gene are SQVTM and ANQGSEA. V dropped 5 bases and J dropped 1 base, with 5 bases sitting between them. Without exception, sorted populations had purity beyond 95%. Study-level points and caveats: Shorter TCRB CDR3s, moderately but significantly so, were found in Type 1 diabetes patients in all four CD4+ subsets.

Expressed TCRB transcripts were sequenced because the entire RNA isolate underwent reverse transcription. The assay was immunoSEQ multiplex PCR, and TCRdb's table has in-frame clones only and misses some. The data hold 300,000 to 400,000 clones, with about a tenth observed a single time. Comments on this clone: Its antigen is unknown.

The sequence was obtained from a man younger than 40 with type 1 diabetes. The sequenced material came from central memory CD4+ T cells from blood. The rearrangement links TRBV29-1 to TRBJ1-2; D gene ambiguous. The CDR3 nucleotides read TGCAGCGTTACAGATAACTATGGCTACACCTTC. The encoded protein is CSVTDNYGYTF.